The rows below give T cell receptor beta chains drawn from one sample of a study of beta chain features in type 1 diabetes. Here immunoSEQ multiplex PCR was the method, and the copy in TCRdb shows in-frame clones only, minus some. The sample has around 280,000 clones, approximately 15% seen once; the top ten hold 0.015% to 0.017%. The sample comprised naive CD4+ T cells from blood. These receptors were obtained from a man in his late teens or twenties with type 1 diabetes. CDR3s include the opening cysteine and the closing phenylalanine or tryptophan. Fields, in order: V gene, clone size, D gene, J gene, CDR3 DNA, CDR3 protein. D genes are given only for firm matches. Not all rows give a size; the values are once, few, many and, for expanded clones, a class.

TRBV29-1	few	TRBD2	TRBJ2-3	TGCAGCGCCCTAGGACTAGGGGGCACAGATACGCAGTATTTT	CSALGLGGTDTQYF
TRBV6-7	-	TRBD1	TRBJ1-1	TGTGCCAGCAGTACCCCCAGCCAGGGGGTTCATGAAGCTTTCTTT	CASSTPSQGVHEAFF
TRBV2	-	-	TRBJ2-7	TGTGCCAGCAGTGAGATCCGGGAGCAGTACTTC	CASSEIREQYF
TRBV19	-	TRBD1	TRBJ1-5	TGTGCCAGTAGTATGGGACAGGTTGGGGTTCAGCCCCAGCATTTT	CASSMGQVGVQPQHF
TRBV9	-	TRBD1	TRBJ2-3	TGTGCCAGCAGCGGGACAGGGGGGCGCACAGATACGCAGTATTTT	CASSGTGGRTDTQYF
TRBV29-1	many	TRBD1	TRBJ2-5	TGCAGCGCCCGAGACAGGGTGGAGGAGACCCAGTACTTC	CSARDRVEETQYF
TRBV5-1	-	TRBD1	TRBJ2-1	TGCGCCAGCAGCTTGGGCTATACAGGGGGCTATGAGCAGTTCTTC	CASSLGYTGGYEQFF
TRBV10-3	-	-	TRBJ1-6	TGTGCCATCAGTGGGCGGGAGACAGCGAATTCACCCCTCCACTTT	CAISGRETANSPLHF
TRBV18	few	-	TRBJ2-2	TGTGCCAGCTCAACGAACCGGGACTCCTACACCGGGGAGCTGTTTTTT	CASSTNRDSYTGELFF
TRBV9	-	TRBD2	TRBJ2-3	TGTGCCAGCAGCGTAGCACTAGCGGGACCCCGCACAGATACGCAGTATTTT	CASSVALAGPRTDTQYF
TRBV28	few	TRBD1	TRBJ1-2	TGTGCCAGCAGTTTATTATTCCCCCGACAGGGCCAGATCTATGGCTACACCTTC	CASSLLFPRQGQIYGYTF
TRBV30	-	TRBD2	TRBJ2-1	TGTGCCTGGAGCGCGATTAGCGGGAGCAATGAGCAGTTCTTC	CAWSAISGSNEQFF
TRBV4-1	few	-	TRBJ2-5	TGCGCCAGCAGCCAAGGACTTCTAGAGACCCAGTACTTC	CASSQGLLETQYF
TRBV6-5	few	TRBD2	TRBJ2-1	TGTGCCAGCAGCCTAGCGGGAGGCAATGAGCAGTTCTTC	CASSLAGGNEQFF
TRBV6-6	-	TRBD2	TRBJ2-2	TGTGCCAGCGCCTGGCGGGGGGGCCAATCCGGGGAGCTGTTTTTT	CASAWRGGQSGELFF
TRBV6-1	-	-	TRBJ1-2	TGTGCCAGCAGTACAGCCCTCACAGATGGCTACACCTTC	CASSTALTDGYTF
TRBV27	-	-	TRBJ1-1	TGTGCCAGCAGTTTCGCGACTACAGGGAGCACTGAAGCTTTCTTT	CASSFATTGSTEAFF
TRBV28	-	-	TRBJ2-3	TGTGCCAGCACTCCCCCGGGACACCTTAGCACAGATACGCAGTATTTT	CASTPPGHLSTDTQYF
TRBV5-1	few	TRBD2	TRBJ2-5	TGCGCCAGCAGCCTAGGACTAGCGGGGGGTCAAGAGACCCAGTACTTC	CASSLGLAGGQETQYF
TRBV27	-	-	TRBJ1-5	TGTGCCAGCAGTTTAAGGGGGAATCAGCCCCAGCATTTT	CASSLRGNQPQHF
TRBV4-2	-	TRBD2	TRBJ2-7	TGTGCCAGCAGCCAGGGACTAGCGGGGGTCTACGAGCAGTACTTC	CASSQGLAGVYEQYF
TRBV15	-	-	TRBJ2-7	TGTGCCACCAGCAGAGTTGGGGCCTCCTCCTACGAGCAGTACTTC	CATSRVGASSYEQYF
TRBV5-1	-	-	TRBJ2-5	TGCGCCAGCAGCTTGGAGGGCAGGGGTGGAGAGACCCAGTACTTC	CASSLEGRGGETQYF
TRBV7-9	-	-	TRBJ2-1	TGTGCCAGCAGTCTTACAGGGTACAATGAGCAGTTCTTC	CASSLTGYNEQFF
TRBV11-2	-	-	TRBJ2-1	TGTGCCAGCAGCGTACGTTTTGGGGAGGCCCCTACGAGGGAGCAGTTCTTC	CASSVRFGEAPTREQFF
TRBV7-2	-	-	TRBJ2-3	TGTGCCAGCAGCTTATTTAGCGAGGATACGCAGTATTTT	CASSLFSEDTQYF
TRBV15	-	TRBD2	TRBJ2-7	TGTGCCACCAGCAGAGGCGGGAGTGCCATGGGGGAGCAGTACTTC	CATSRGGSAMGEQYF
TRBV9	few	TRBD1	TRBJ2-1	TGTGCCAGCAGCGTAGCTGGGACAGGGGCATACAATGAGCAGTTCTTC	CASSVAGTGAYNEQFF
TRBV4-3	few	TRBD1	TRBJ1-2	TGCGCCAGCAGCCAGGAAGGGGGCTACCGCTATGGCTACACCTTC	CASSQEGGYRYGYTF
TRBV15	few	TRBD2	TRBJ2-1	TGTGCCACCAGCCCTCGGGGGGATGAGCAGTTCTTC	CATSPRGDEQFF
TRBV28	few	TRBD1	TRBJ2-7	TGTGCCAGCAGTTTATTCCCGGGACAGTTCTACGAGCAGTACTTC	CASSLFPGQFYEQYF
TRBV5-1	few	-	TRBJ2-5	TGCGCCAGCAGCTTGGTGGGAGGAGGGATTCAAGAGACCCAGTACTTC	CASSLVGGGIQETQYF